This is a list of T cell receptor beta chains from one sample in a study of blood T cell repertoires in COVID-19. TCRdb's table, derived via immunoSEQ multiplex PCR, lists solely in-frame clones and lacks some. The table includes roughly 260,000 clones, under 90% detected once. Specimen: peripheral blood. The receptor set was obtained from a woman between 18 and 29 years old with acute or convalescent COVID-19. Both conserved end residues are part of each CDR3. A D gene is named only where the DNA matches it firmly. A clone size is listed for some rows: how often the clone was seen (once, few, many), or a class if it is expanded.

v_call: TRBV7-9
clone_size: NA
d_call: NA
j_call: TRBJ2-1
cdr3_aa: CASSLLDRGEQFF
cdr3_nt: TGTGCCAGCAGCTTACTGGACCGGGGTGAGCAGTTCTTC

v_call: TRBV19
clone_size: NA
d_call: TRBD2
j_call: TRBJ2-1
cdr3_aa: CASSFGWGKREEQFF
cdr3_nt: TGTGCCAGTAGCTTCGGTTGGGGGAAGCGGGAGGAGCAGTTCTTC

v_call: TRBV9
clone_size: NA
d_call: NA
j_call: TRBJ1-1
cdr3_aa: CASSVDGGFPTFF
cdr3_nt: TGTGCCAGCAGCGTAGACGGGGGGTTCCCGACTTTCTTT

v_call: TRBV18
clone_size: NA
d_call: NA
j_call: TRBJ2-3
cdr3_aa: CASSPGGGPSTDTQYF
cdr3_nt: TGTGCCAGCTCACCGGGGGGAGGCCCTAGCACAGATACGCAGTATTTT

v_call: TRBV7-9
clone_size: NA
d_call: TRBD1
j_call: TRBJ2-5
cdr3_aa: CASSLRRDRGETQYF
cdr3_nt: TGTGCCAGCAGCCTACGCCGGGACAGGGGTGAGACCCAGTACTTC

v_call: TRBV6-5
clone_size: NA
d_call: NA
j_call: TRBJ1-6
cdr3_aa: CASGQGSPNSPLHF
cdr3_nt: TGTGCCAGCGGTCAGGGATCGCCTAATTCACCCCTCCACTTT

v_call: TRBV29-1
clone_size: NA
d_call: NA
j_call: TRBJ2-1
cdr3_aa: CSVGLSIAPNEQFF
cdr3_nt: TGCAGCGTTGGACTGTCAATTGCCCCCAATGAGCAGTTCTTC

v_call: TRBV3-1/TRBV3-2
clone_size: NA
d_call: NA
j_call: TRBJ1-6
cdr3_aa: CASSQGMPIWGARLRSNSPLHF
cdr3_nt: TGTGCCAGCAGCCAAGGGATGCCCATTTGGGGAGCTCGGCTAAGATCCAATTCACCCCTCCACTTT

v_call: TRBV11-2
clone_size: once
d_call: NA
j_call: TRBJ1-1
cdr3_aa: CASGYKGGGHTEAFF
cdr3_nt: TGTGCCAGCGGGTACAAGGGAGGGGGTCACACTGAAGCTTTCTTT

v_call: TRBV3-1/TRBV3-2
clone_size: NA
d_call: TRBD2
j_call: TRBJ2-3
cdr3_aa: CASSQGTSGIVSSTDTQYF
cdr3_nt: TGTGCCAGCAGCCAAGGGACTAGCGGGATAGTTTCTAGCACAGATACGCAGTATTTT

v_call: TRBV5-4
clone_size: NA
d_call: TRBD2
j_call: TRBJ2-2
cdr3_aa: CASSAPRLAGGAGELFF
cdr3_nt: TGTGCCAGCAGCGCCCCACGGCTAGCGGGAGGAGCCGGGGAGCTGTTTTTT

v_call: TRBV7-2
clone_size: NA
d_call: NA
j_call: TRBJ2-1
cdr3_aa: CASSLHGRRLFEQFF
cdr3_nt: TGTGCCAGCAGCTTACATGGGAGAAGACTATTTGAGCAGTTCTTC

v_call: TRBV10-1
clone_size: NA
d_call: NA
j_call: TRBJ2-7
cdr3_aa: CASSESGTAGYEQYF
cdr3_nt: TGCGCCAGCAGTGAGTCAGGGACAGCGGGCTACGAGCAGTACTTC

v_call: TRBV4-3
clone_size: NA
d_call: TRBD2
j_call: TRBJ2-7
cdr3_aa: CASSPGLAGPGTYEQYF
cdr3_nt: TGCGCCAGCAGCCCGGGACTAGCGGGCCCCGGGACCTACGAGCAGTACTTC

v_call: TRBV18
clone_size: many
d_call: NA
j_call: TRBJ1-5
cdr3_aa: CASSPKGVGSNQPQHF
cdr3_nt: TGTGCCAGCTCCCCAAAGGGGGTGGGTAGCAATCAGCCCCAGCATTTT

v_call: TRBV7-2
clone_size: NA
d_call: NA
j_call: TRBJ2-6
cdr3_aa: CASCQGLTSGANVLTF
cdr3_nt: TGTGCCAGCTGCCAGGGACTTACCTCTGGGGCCAACGTCCTGACTTTC

v_call: TRBV27
clone_size: NA
d_call: NA
j_call: TRBJ2-7
cdr3_aa: CASSLRQGGYEQYF
cdr3_nt: TGTGCCAGCAGTTTAAGACAGGGAGGCTACGAGCAGTACTTC

v_call: TRBV2
clone_size: NA
d_call: TRBD1
j_call: TRBJ1-1
cdr3_aa: CASRDWTGDTEAFF
cdr3_nt: TGTGCCAGCAGAGATTGGACAGGGGACACTGAAGCTTTCTTT

v_call: TRBV6-2/TRBV6-3
clone_size: NA
d_call: NA
j_call: TRBJ2-7
cdr3_aa: CASSYALGGDEQYF
cdr3_nt: TGTGCCAGCAGTTACGCCCTAGGAGGGGACGAGCAGTACTTC

v_call: TRBV2
clone_size: NA
d_call: TRBD2
j_call: TRBJ2-1
cdr3_aa: CASRRGLADYNEQFF
cdr3_nt: TGTGCCAGCAGGCGGGGACTAGCGGATTACAATGAGCAGTTCTTC

v_call: TRBV13
clone_size: NA
d_call: TRBD1
j_call: TRBJ2-1
cdr3_aa: CASSLEGQVYNEQFF
cdr3_nt: TGTGCCAGCAGCTTAGAGGGACAGGTCTACAATGAGCAGTTCTTC

v_call: TRBV19
clone_size: NA
d_call: TRBD2
j_call: TRBJ2-1
cdr3_aa: CASTTSGGRSNEQFF
cdr3_nt: TGTGCCAGCACTACATCGGGAGGGCGGAGCAATGAGCAGTTCTTC

v_call: TRBV4-3
clone_size: NA
d_call: NA
j_call: TRBJ1-3
cdr3_aa: CASSQNRDSHSGNTIYF
cdr3_nt: TGCGCCAGCAGCCAAAACCGGGACTCCCACTCTGGAAACACCATATATTTT

v_call: TRBV7-8
clone_size: NA
d_call: NA
j_call: TRBJ2-5
cdr3_aa: CASSLVRVNQETQYF
cdr3_nt: TGTGCCAGCAGCTTAGTCAGGGTCAACCAAGAGACCCAGTACTTC

v_call: TRBV9
clone_size: NA
d_call: TRBD2
j_call: TRBJ2-3
cdr3_aa: CASSVAPSGHSTDTQYF
cdr3_nt: TGTGCCAGCAGCGTAGCTCCTAGCGGACACAGCACAGATACGCAGTATTTT

v_call: TRBV11-3
clone_size: NA
d_call: TRBD2
j_call: TRBJ2-7
cdr3_aa: CASSPQAGPFYEQYF
cdr3_nt: TGTGCCAGCAGCCCTCAAGCGGGGCCATTCTACGAGCAGTACTTC

v_call: TRBV27
clone_size: NA
d_call: TRBD2
j_call: TRBJ2-1
cdr3_aa: CASSLALAVPTANEQFF
cdr3_nt: TGTGCCAGCAGTTTGGCCCTAGCGGTCCCTACGGCCAATGAGCAGTTCTTC

v_call: TRBV28
clone_size: NA
d_call: NA
j_call: TRBJ1-3
cdr3_aa: CASSFRYSGNTIYF
cdr3_nt: TGTGCCAGCAGTTTTCGGTACTCTGGAAACACCATATATTTT

v_call: TRBV12-3/TRBV12-4
clone_size: few
d_call: NA
j_call: TRBJ2-7
cdr3_aa: CASSFQGSYEQYF
cdr3_nt: TGTGCCAGCAGTTTTCAGGGAAGCTACGAGCAGTACTTC

v_call: TRBV5-1
clone_size: NA
d_call: NA
j_call: TRBJ2-2
cdr3_aa: CASSPVEGPITGELFF
cdr3_nt: TGCGCCAGCAGCCCAGTTGAGGGCCCGATCACCGGGGAGCTGTTTTTT

v_call: TRBV3-1/TRBV3-2
clone_size: NA
d_call: NA
j_call: TRBJ1-1
cdr3_aa: CASSPRLKNTEAFF
cdr3_nt: TGTGCCAGCAGTCCGAGATTAAAGAACACTGAAGCTTTCTTT

v_call: TRBV7-2
clone_size: NA
d_call: NA
j_call: TRBJ2-2
cdr3_aa: CASSFTSFTGELFF
cdr3_nt: TGTGCCAGCAGCTTTACTAGCTTTACCGGGGAGCTGTTTTTT

v_call: TRBV4-2
clone_size: once
d_call: NA
j_call: TRBJ2-7
cdr3_aa: CASSQVVAPAYEQYF
cdr3_nt: TGTGCCAGCAGCCAAGTCGTAGCGCCCGCCTACGAGCAGTACTTC

v_call: TRBV27
clone_size: many
d_call: NA
j_call: TRBJ1-6
cdr3_aa: CASSLTFQGSSYNSPLHF
cdr3_nt: TGTGCCAGCAGTCTAACGTTCCAGGGGAGCTCCTATAATTCACCCCTCCACTTT

v_call: TRBV19
clone_size: NA
d_call: TRBD2
j_call: TRBJ2-2
cdr3_aa: CATRVTSGRGELFF
cdr3_nt: TGTGCCACCAGGGTGACTAGCGGGAGGGGGGAGCTGTTTTTT

v_call: TRBV4-3
clone_size: NA
d_call: NA
j_call: TRBJ1-3
cdr3_aa: CASSQDNRQGTGNTIYF
cdr3_nt: TGCGCCAGCAGCCAAGATAATAGGCAGGGAACTGGAAACACCATATATTTT

v_call: TRBV7-8
clone_size: NA
d_call: NA
j_call: TRBJ1-6
cdr3_aa: CASSLGGDNSPLHF
cdr3_nt: TGTGCCAGCAGCTTAGGTGGAGATAATTCACCCCTCCACTTT

v_call: TRBV3-1/TRBV3-2
clone_size: NA
d_call: TRBD1
j_call: TRBJ1-1
cdr3_aa: CASSQDSLYRGTEAFF
cdr3_nt: TGTGCCAGCAGCCAAGATTCGCTATACAGGGGGACTGAAGCTTTCTTT

v_call: TRBV30
clone_size: NA
d_call: TRBD1
j_call: TRBJ1-5
cdr3_aa: CAWSPGQGAWQPQHF
cdr3_nt: TGTGCCTGGAGCCCCGGACAGGGGGCTTGGCAGCCCCAGCATTTT

v_call: TRBV6-4
clone_size: many
d_call: TRBD2
j_call: TRBJ2-3
cdr3_aa: CASSEGAGAVDTQYF
cdr3_nt: TGTGCCAGCAGTGAAGGTGCGGGAGCTGTAGATACGCAGTATTTT